The rows below give T cell receptor beta chains drawn from one sample of a study of T cell changes during pregnancy in multiple sclerosis. TCRdb keeps only in-frame clones here, not all; method: immunoSEQ multiplex PCR. This sample yields nearly 110,000 clones, of which less than 95% are seen a single time; 1.6% belongs to the top ten. The sequencing used peripheral blood, collected before pregnancy. The receptors derive from a female donor with multiple sclerosis, enrolled in a pregnancy study. Both conserved end residues are part of each CDR3.

V gene | CDR3 protein
TRBV6-6 | CASSYGLTGWETEAFF
TRBV6-5 | CASRGGANSNQPQHF
TRBV18 | CASSPPLTRNYGYTF
TRBV5-1 | CASSPQDRGGKDTQYF
TRBV27 | CASSFFGTGGSVTEAFF
TRBV4-2 | CASSQDGGTSSYNSPLHF
TRBV19 | CASSIVAGLAGDNEQFF
TRBV15 | CATSRMGAQYF
TRBV14 | CASSQQAGHGQYF
TRBV4-2 | CASSQGLAGVGNEQFF
TRBV6-6 | CASSYSIWREPDTQYF
TRBV28 | CASSLRGDYGYTF
TRBV30 | CAWSVPTGGGQPQHF